This TCR beta chain is drawn from a study of cytomegalovirus exposure and HLA in healthy donors. Study-level points and caveats: It was taken for granted in presence/absence analyses that sequencing depth across donors was roughly uniform. Researchers reported in a later analysis that a missense DCLRE1C variant was tied to TCR beta V- and J-gene trimming.

Points on this clone: Antigen specificity is unknown.

This PCR relied on a set of 60 Vbeta primers and 13 Jbeta primers. Using immunoSEQ multiplex PCR, the repertoire was profiled, and TCRdb retains in-frame clones only, with some absent. The profile shows roughly 180,000 clones, about four fifths of them singletons. Germline CDR1 is SGDLS and CDR2 is YYNGEE. The CDR3 is made up of 16 amino acids. V lost 3 bases, J lost 7 bases, and 13 bases stayed unmatched. This clonotype was sampled from a female donor in good health and CMV-seronegative. The specimen was PBMCs. The rearrangement links TRBV9 to TRBJ1-5, with 7 bases matching TRBD1. The CDR3 loop reads CASSARYYRGGQPQHF. As DNA, the CDR3 is TGTGCCAGCAGCGCCCGTTATTACAGGGGCGGCCAGCCCCAGCATTTT.